Below are 23 T cell receptor beta chains sequenced from a single sample in a study of blood T cell repertoires in COVID-19. Only in-frame clones appear in the TCRdb table, and some are missing; sequencing was by immunoSEQ multiplex PCR. The sample has some 200,000 clones; approximately 79% are singletons. The sample was peripheral blood. The receptors originated from a man aged 25 to 40 with active or convalescent COVID-19.

The chain joins TRBV7-2 to TRBJ2-1, with TRBD2 identical over 7 bases. Unmatched junction bases numbered 12, after V lost 5 bases and J lost 2 bases. The CDR3 is 17 residues long. Germline V lookup: CDR1 SGHTA, CDR2 FQGNSA. CDR3 amino acids: CASSPTGQRGAYNEQFF. The DNA for the CDR3 is TGTGCCAGCAGCCCGACCGGGCAGCGGGGCGCCTACAATGAGCAGTTCTTC.

The chain links TRBV2 to TRBJ2-1, with D perhaps TRBD1 (8 bases). V was trimmed by 8 bases and J by 9 bases, leaving 23 bases between them. The CDR3 runs to 15 residues. Per germline, CDR1 SNHLY and CDR2 FYNNEI. The CDR3 DNA reads TGTGCCAGCGGCGCGAACAGGGGGACGGGAGGTGAGCAGTTCTTC. As protein: CASGANRGTGGEQFF.

This clone is a singleton in its sample. The rearrangement links TRBV5-1 to TRBJ1-1; 7 nucleotides line up with TRBD1. This CDR3 region has 16 residues. Germline loops: CDR1 SGHRS, CDR2 YFSETQ. The trim removed 0 bases at V and 5 bases at J, leaving 10 bases unmatched. The CDR3 bases are TGCGCCAGCAGCTTGGTCCTAACAAAACAGGGGACTGAAGCTTTCTTT. This codes for CASSLVLTKQGTEAFF.

The chain has TRBV10-2 and TRBJ1-4, with TRBD1 as a possible D gene (5 bases). Trimming removed 2 bases at V and 14 bases at J, with 12 bases between. Looked up from germline, CDR1 is WSHSY and CDR2 is SAAADI. This CDR3 region has 12 residues. Here the CDR3 DNA reads TGCGCCAGCAGTGAGCCTCAGGGTATGCTGTTTTTT. Translating it yields CASSEPQGMLFF.

This chain joins TRBV12-3 or TRBV12-4 and TRBJ1-5, with a tentative D call TRBD1 (5 bases). This CDR3 comprises 13 residues. Trimming removed 5 bases from V and 6 bases from J, with 11 bases in between. CDR3 DNA sequence: TGTGCCAGCAGTCAGGGAAAATCTCAGCCCCAGCATTTT. Translating it yields CASSQGKSQPQHF.

The J gene is TRBJ1-4, the V gene TRBV2; no clear D. Germline V CDR1 and CDR2: SNHLY, FYNNEI. V lost 3 bases, J lost 2 bases, and 10 bases lay in between. The CDR3 spans 15 residues. The DNA for the CDR3 is TGTGCCAGCAGTGAGGGCGGGGTGACTAATGAAAAACTGTTTTTT. Translation gives CASSEGGVTNEKLFF. Full variable domain (remainder filled in from reference TRBV2 and TRBJ1-4): EPEVTQTPSHQVTQMGQEVILRCVPISNHLYFYWYRQILGQKVEFLVSFYNNEISEKSEIFDDQFSVERPDGSNFTLKIRSTKLEDSAMYFCASSEGGVTNEKLFFGSGTQLSVL.

V usage is TRBV12-3 or TRBV12-4 and J usage is TRBJ2-7; 7 bases line up with TRBD2. The ends lost 0 bases at V and 8 bases at J; junction bases unmatched: 4. The CDR3 sequence is 13 residues long. CDR3: CASSLAGGIQQYV. CDR3 bases: TGTGCCAGCAGTTTAGCGGGAGGGATTCAGCAGTACGTC.

The rearrangement uses TRBV27 and TRBJ1-4; the match to TRBD1 covers 8 bases. After removal of 4 bases from V and 11 bases from J, the junction contained 9 bases not matched to a gene. The CDR3 is made up of 14 amino acids. Germline V gives CDR1 MNHEY, CDR2 SMNVEV (reference sequence). The CDR3 nucleotides read TGTGCCAGCAGTTCAAACCAACACAGGGGGAAACTGTTTTTT. It is translated as CASSSNQHRGKLFF.

The chain combines TRBV29-1 with TRBJ1-1; D is perhaps TRBD1 (6 bases). Deletions cut 4 bases from V and 4 bases from J, with 16 bases between. This CDR3 region has 14 residues. Germline V gene sequence: CDR1 SQVTM, CDR2 ANQGSEA. The DNA of the CDR3 is TGCAGCGTTGGCGGTGTGGGGGGGCCCACTGAAGCTTTCTTT. Its protein product is CSVGGVGGPTEAFF. The variable domain in full, with the rest retrieved from reference TRBV29-1 and TRBJ1-1, is SAVISQKPSRDICQRGTSLTIQCQVDSQVTMMFWYRQQPGQSLTLIATANQGSEATYESGFVIDKFPISRPNLTFSTLTVSNMSPEDSSIYLCSVGGVGGPTEAFFGQGTRLTVV.

CDR3 DNA: TGTGCCTGGCAGGGCATGAACACTGAAGCTTTCTTT. The encoded protein is CAWQGMNTEAFF. The chain joins TRBV30 to TRBJ1-1, with D perhaps TRBD1 (5 bases). CDR1 and CDR2 from the germline V gene are GTSNPN and SVGIG (reference sequence). V dropped 5 bases and J dropped 0 bases, with 7 bases sitting between them. CDR3 length: 12 residues.

This rearrangement joins TRBV4-1 to TRBJ1-2; 7 nucleotides agree with TRBD1. Germline assignment: CDR1 MGHRA and CDR2 YSYEKL. The CDR3 sequence is 13 residues long. V lost 4 bases, J lost 12 bases, and 11 bases stayed unmatched. The CDR3 loop reads CASSLKGADGNTF. The CDR3 DNA sequence: TGCGCCAGCAGCCTAAAGGGGGCCGACGGTAACACCTTC.

In regard to this clone: Other DNA sequences in the sample encode the same CDR3. The V call is TRBV4-3, the J call TRBJ2-1; TRBD2 agrees at 8 bases. After removal of 2 bases from V and 4 bases from J, the junction contained 4 bases not matched to a gene. CDR1 and CDR2 from the germline V gene are LGHNA and YSLEER. The CDR3 has 15 residues. The CDR3 DNA reads TGCGCCAGCAGCCAACCGAGCGGGGGATACAATGAGCAGTTCTTC. Protein sequence: CASSQPSGGYNEQFF.

The rearrangement uses TRBV2 and TRBJ2-5; TRBD2 agrees at 9 bases. The CDR3 is made up of 12 amino acids. With V trimmed by 10 bases and J by 2 bases, 2 bases remained unmatched. Germline CDR1 is SNHLY and CDR2 is FYNNEI. The CDR3 nucleotides are TGTGCCACCACTAGCGGGCAAGAGACCCAGTACTTC. It codes for CATTSGQETQYF.

The rearrangement uses TRBV18 and TRBJ2-3, with TRBD2 identical over 13 bases. The ends lost 4 bases at V and 0 bases at J; junction bases unmatched: 10. Germline V gives CDR1 KGHSH, CDR2 LQKENI. This CDR3 has 19 residues. Here the CDR3 reads CASSRRTSGSSSSTDTQYF. The CDR3 region has the DNA TGTGCCAGCTCACGCAGGACTAGCGGGAGTTCTTCTAGCACAGATACGCAGTATTTT.

This clone was counted a single time. The chain uses TRBV6-2 or TRBV6-3 and TRBJ2-2; 9 bases are shared with TRBD2. V was clipped by 0 bases and J by 7 bases; unmatched bases: 6. The CDR3 has 16 residues. Germline assignment: CDR1 MNHEY and CDR2 SVGEGT. CDR3 amino acids: CASSYSGLARSGELFF. CDR3 sequence (DNA): TGTGCCAGCAGTTACTCTGGACTAGCGCGTAGCGGGGAGCTGTTTTTT.

The rearrangement joins TRBV18 to TRBJ2-3; TRBD1 matches 8 bases. The germline CDR1 and CDR2 sequences are KGHSH and LQKENI. The CDR3 contains 17 residues. The J segment lost 1 base and the V segment lost 0 bases, leaving 6 bases of the junction unmatched. The CDR3 coding sequence is TGTGCCAGCTCACCACCTCAGGGGGCTAGCCGCACAGATACGCAGTATTTT. Protein sequence: CASSPPQGASRTDTQYF.

The CDR3: CASSLMTPTYNEQFF. The CDR3 DNA is TGTGCCAGCAGCTTGATGACTCCTACTTACAATGAGCAGTTCTTC. The rearrangement links TRBV7-2 to TRBJ2-1; no definite D call. The CDR3 is 15 amino acids. Germline V gives CDR1 SGHTA, CDR2 FQGNSA. V gave up 3 bases and J gave up 4 bases, with 13 bases separating them.

The chain employs TRBV24-1 and TRBJ1-2; 7 positions agree with TRBD1. J lost 4 bases, V lost 2 bases, and 6 bases had no gene match. The germline CDR1 and CDR2 sequences are KGHDR and SFDVKD. This CDR3 has 15 residues. CDR3 sequence (DNA): TGTGCCACCAGTGATTCAACAGGGGCTACCTATGGCTACACCTTC. This translates into CATSDSTGATYGYTF.

V is TRBV6-1 and J is TRBJ2-4; D is uncertain. This CDR3 spans 14 amino acids. V lost 2 bases and J 7 bases, leaving 12 bases between the germline ends. The germline CDR1 and CDR2 sequences are MNHNS and SASEGT. CDR3 coding DNA: TGTGCCAGCAGTGAACCCTGGGCCTCGAACATTCAGTACTTC. It specifies CASSEPWASNIQYF.

The chain recombines TRBV5-1 with TRBJ1-1; 12 nucleotides agree with TRBD1. CDR1 SGHRS and CDR2 YFSETQ come from the germline V gene. This CDR3 comprises 16 residues. V shed 3 bases and J 3 bases; nucleotides not matched to a gene: 6. This chain's CDR3 is CASSSGQGARDTEAFF. Written as DNA, the CDR3 is TGCGCCAGCAGCTCGGGACAGGGGGCGCGAGACACTGAAGCTTTCTTT.

The chain joins TRBV28 to TRBJ1-1, with D possibly being TRBD1 (5 bases). The germline CDR1 and CDR2 sequences are MDHEN and SYDVKM. V was trimmed by 6 bases and J by 3 bases, leaving 11 bases between them. The CDR3 covers 13 residues. Written as DNA, the CDR3 is TGTGCCAGCAGGCGTCAGGGATACACTGAAGCTTTCTTT. Translated: CASRRQGYTEAFF.

This clone was counted between two and nine times. The V call is TRBV5-4, the J call TRBJ2-7; D is unresolved. Per the germline V gene, CDR1 is SGHNT and CDR2 is YYREEE (reference sequence). The CDR3 is made up of 13 amino acids. The V and J ends lost 3 bases and 3 bases respectively, with 10 bases between them. CDR3 sequence (DNA): TGTGCCAGCAGCTCTGGAGAGCACTACGAGCAGTACTTC. This encodes CASSSGEHYEQYF.

The chain recombines TRBV13 with TRBJ2-2, with a weak D call TRBD1 (5 bases). Germline CDR1 reads PRHDT; CDR2 reads FYEKMQ (reference sequence). Trimming removed 1 base from V and 0 bases from J, with 9 bases in between. This CDR3 spans 16 amino acids. The CDR3 DNA sequence: TGTGCCAGCAGCTTAGAGAACAGGACGAACACCGGGGAGCTGTTTTTT. Translation: CASSLENRTNTGELFF.